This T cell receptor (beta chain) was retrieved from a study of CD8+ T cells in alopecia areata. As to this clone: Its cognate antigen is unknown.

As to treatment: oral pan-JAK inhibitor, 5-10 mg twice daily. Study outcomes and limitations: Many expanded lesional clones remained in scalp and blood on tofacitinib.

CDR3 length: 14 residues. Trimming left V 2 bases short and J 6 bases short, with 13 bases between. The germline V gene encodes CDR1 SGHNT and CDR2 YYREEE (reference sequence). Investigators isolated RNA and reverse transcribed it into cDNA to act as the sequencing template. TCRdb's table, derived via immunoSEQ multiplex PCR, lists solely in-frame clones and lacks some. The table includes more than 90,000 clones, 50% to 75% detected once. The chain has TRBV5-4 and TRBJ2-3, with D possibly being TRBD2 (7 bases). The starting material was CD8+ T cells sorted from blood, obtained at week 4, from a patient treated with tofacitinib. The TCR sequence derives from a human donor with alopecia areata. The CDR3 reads CASSFRGGDDTQYF. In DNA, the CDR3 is TGTGCCAGCAGCTTCCGCGGGGGCGATGATACGCAGTATTTT. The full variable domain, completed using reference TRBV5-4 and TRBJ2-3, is ETGVTQSPTHLIKTRGQQVTLRCSSQSGHNTVSWYQQALGQGPQFIFQYYREEENGRGNFPPRFSGLQFPNYSSELNVNALELDDSALYLCASSFRGGDDTQYFGPGTRLTVL.